What follows describes a single T cell receptor (beta chain). This specimen comes from a study of blood T cell repertoires in COVID-19. Across the study: Nucleic acid was either cDNA or gDNA, and it came from T cells, B-cell-depleted T cells, or PBMCs.

Study processing details: Amplified reference gene primers provided the basis for estimating nucleated cell counts. Sequencing used immunoSEQ multiplex PCR; TCRdb keeps in-frame clones, though not all of them. For V, J and clone size, that table is used; D and trimming come from the DNA. Altogether about 73,000 clones are present, 80% to 90% being singletons, with the ten largest covering 5% to 6%. This TCR was recovered from a man between 45 and 60 years old with active COVID-19. Sequenced input: peripheral blood.

CDR3 DNA sequence: TGTGCCATCAGGGGCGCGGACGCTAGCGGGGGCGAGGGAACAGATACGCAGTATTTT. Translating gives CAIRGADASGGEGTDTQYF. J is TRBJ2-3 and V is TRBV10-3; 10 bases line up with TRBD2. CDR3 size: 19 residues. V trimming: 6 bases; J trimming: 3 bases; junction bases outside the gene matches: 18. Germline V gives CDR1 ENHRY, CDR2 SYGVKD.